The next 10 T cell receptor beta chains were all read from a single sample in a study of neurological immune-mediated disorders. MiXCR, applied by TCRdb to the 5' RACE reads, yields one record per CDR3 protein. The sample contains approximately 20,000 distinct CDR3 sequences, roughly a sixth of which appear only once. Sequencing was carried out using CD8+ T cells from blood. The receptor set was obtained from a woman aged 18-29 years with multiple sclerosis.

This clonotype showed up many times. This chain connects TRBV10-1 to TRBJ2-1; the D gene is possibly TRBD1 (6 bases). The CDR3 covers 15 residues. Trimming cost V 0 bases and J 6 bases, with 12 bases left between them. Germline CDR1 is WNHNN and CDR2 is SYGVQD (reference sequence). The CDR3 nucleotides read TGCGCCAGCAGTGAGTCCGGAGAAGGGGGCAATGAGCAGTTCTTC. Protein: CASSESGEGGNEQFF.

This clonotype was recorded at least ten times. DNA for the CDR3: TGTGCCAGCAGCTTCGGTACCGGGACGGATTCCAAAAACATTCAGTACTTC. Protein: CASSFGTGTDSKNIQYF. J is TRBJ2-4 and V is TRBV9, with D perhaps given as TRBD1 or TRBD2 (5 bases each). CDR1 and CDR2 from the germline V gene are SGDLS and YYNGEE. The V end was cut by 4 bases, the J end by 2 bases, with 19 bases between. The CDR3 length is 17 residues.

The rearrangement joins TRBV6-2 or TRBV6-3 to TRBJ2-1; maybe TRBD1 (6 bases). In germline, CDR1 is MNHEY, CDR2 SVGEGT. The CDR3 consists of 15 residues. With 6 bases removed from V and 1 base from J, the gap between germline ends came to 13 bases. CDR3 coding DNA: TGTGCCAGCAGCTCCGTAAGGGGGTCCTACAATGAGCAGTTCTTC. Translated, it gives CASSSVRGSYNEQFF.

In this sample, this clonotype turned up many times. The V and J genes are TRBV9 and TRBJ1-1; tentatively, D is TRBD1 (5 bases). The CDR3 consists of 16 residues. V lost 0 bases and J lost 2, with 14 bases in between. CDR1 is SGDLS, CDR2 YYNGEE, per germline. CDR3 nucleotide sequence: TGTGCCAGCAGCGTAGTCGGGGCTCGTGATAACACTGAAGCTTTCTTT. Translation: CASSVVGARDNTEAFF.

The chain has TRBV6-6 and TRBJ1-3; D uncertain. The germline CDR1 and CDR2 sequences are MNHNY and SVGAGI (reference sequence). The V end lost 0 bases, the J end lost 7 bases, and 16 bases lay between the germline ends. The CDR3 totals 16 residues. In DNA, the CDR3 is TGTGCCAGCAGTTACTCCGCGGGTTCGGTCCGGAACACCATATATTTT. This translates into CASSYSAGSVRNTIYF.

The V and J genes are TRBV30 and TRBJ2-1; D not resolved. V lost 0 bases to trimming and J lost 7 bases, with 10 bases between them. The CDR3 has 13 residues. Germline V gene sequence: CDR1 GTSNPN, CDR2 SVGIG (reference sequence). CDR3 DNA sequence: TGTGCCTGGAGTGTAAATCATCAGAATGAGCAGTTCTTC. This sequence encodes CAWSVNHQNEQFF. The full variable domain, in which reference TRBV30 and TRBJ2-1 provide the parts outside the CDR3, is SQTIHQWPATLVQPVGSPLSLECTVEGTSNPNLYWYRQAAGRGLQLLFYSVGIGQISSEVPQNLSASRPQDRQFILSSKKLLLSDSGFYLCAWSVNHQNEQFFGPGTRLTVL.

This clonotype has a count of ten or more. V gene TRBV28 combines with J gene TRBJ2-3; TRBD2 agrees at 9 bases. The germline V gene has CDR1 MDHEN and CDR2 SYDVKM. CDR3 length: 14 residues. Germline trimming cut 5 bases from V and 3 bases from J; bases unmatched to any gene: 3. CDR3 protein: CASSQGLATDTQYF. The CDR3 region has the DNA TGTGCCAGCAGTCAGGGACTAGCAACAGATACGCAGTATTTT.

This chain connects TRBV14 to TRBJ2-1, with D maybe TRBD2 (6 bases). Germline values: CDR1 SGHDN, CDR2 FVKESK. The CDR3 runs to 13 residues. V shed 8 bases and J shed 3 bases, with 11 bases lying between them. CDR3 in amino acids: CASRDSLYNEQFF. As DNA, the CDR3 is TGTGCCAGCCGGGACTCCCTCTACAATGAGCAGTTCTTC. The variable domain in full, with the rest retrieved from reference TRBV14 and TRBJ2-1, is EAGVTQFPSHSVIEKGQTVTLRCDPISGHDNLYWYRRVMGKEIKFLLHFVKESKQDESGMPNNRFLAERTGGTYSTLKVQPAELEDSGVYFCASRDSLYNEQFFGPGTRLTVL.

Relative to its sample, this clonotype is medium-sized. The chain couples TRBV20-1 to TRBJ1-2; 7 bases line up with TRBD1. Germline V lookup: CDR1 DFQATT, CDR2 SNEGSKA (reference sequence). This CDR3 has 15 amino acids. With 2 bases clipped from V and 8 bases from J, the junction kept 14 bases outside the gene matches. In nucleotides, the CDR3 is TGCAGTGCTAGAACCCCGGACAGGCGAACTGGAGGCTACACCTTC. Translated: CSARTPDRRTGGYTF.

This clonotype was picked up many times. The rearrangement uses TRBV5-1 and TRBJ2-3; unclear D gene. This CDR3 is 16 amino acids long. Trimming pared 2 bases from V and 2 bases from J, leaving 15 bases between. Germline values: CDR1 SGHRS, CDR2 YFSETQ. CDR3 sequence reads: CASSFYFESHTDTQYF. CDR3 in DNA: TGCGCCAGCAGCTTTTACTTCGAGTCGCACACAGATACGCAGTATTTT. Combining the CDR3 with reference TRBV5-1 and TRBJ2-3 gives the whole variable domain KAGVTQTPRYLIKTRGQQVTLSCSPISGHRSVSWYQQTPGQGLQFLFEYFSETQRNKGNFPGRFSGRQFSNSRSEMNVSTLELGDSALYLCASSFYFESHTDTQYFGPGTRLTVL.